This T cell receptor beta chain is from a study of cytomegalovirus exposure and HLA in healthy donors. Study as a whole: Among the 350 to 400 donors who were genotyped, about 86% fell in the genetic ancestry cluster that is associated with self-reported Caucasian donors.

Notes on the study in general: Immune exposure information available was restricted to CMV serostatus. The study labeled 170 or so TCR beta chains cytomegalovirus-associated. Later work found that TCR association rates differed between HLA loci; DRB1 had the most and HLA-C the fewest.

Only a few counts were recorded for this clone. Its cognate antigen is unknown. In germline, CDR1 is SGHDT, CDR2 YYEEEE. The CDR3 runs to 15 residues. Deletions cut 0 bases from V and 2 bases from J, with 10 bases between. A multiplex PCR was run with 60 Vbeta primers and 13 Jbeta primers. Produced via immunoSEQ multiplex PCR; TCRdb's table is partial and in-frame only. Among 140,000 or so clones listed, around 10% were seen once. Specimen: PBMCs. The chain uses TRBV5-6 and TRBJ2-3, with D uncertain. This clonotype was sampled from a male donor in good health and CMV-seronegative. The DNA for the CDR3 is TGTGCCAGCAGCTTGGTGGCCGCTCCCACAGATACGCAGTATTTT. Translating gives CASSLVAAPTDTQYF.